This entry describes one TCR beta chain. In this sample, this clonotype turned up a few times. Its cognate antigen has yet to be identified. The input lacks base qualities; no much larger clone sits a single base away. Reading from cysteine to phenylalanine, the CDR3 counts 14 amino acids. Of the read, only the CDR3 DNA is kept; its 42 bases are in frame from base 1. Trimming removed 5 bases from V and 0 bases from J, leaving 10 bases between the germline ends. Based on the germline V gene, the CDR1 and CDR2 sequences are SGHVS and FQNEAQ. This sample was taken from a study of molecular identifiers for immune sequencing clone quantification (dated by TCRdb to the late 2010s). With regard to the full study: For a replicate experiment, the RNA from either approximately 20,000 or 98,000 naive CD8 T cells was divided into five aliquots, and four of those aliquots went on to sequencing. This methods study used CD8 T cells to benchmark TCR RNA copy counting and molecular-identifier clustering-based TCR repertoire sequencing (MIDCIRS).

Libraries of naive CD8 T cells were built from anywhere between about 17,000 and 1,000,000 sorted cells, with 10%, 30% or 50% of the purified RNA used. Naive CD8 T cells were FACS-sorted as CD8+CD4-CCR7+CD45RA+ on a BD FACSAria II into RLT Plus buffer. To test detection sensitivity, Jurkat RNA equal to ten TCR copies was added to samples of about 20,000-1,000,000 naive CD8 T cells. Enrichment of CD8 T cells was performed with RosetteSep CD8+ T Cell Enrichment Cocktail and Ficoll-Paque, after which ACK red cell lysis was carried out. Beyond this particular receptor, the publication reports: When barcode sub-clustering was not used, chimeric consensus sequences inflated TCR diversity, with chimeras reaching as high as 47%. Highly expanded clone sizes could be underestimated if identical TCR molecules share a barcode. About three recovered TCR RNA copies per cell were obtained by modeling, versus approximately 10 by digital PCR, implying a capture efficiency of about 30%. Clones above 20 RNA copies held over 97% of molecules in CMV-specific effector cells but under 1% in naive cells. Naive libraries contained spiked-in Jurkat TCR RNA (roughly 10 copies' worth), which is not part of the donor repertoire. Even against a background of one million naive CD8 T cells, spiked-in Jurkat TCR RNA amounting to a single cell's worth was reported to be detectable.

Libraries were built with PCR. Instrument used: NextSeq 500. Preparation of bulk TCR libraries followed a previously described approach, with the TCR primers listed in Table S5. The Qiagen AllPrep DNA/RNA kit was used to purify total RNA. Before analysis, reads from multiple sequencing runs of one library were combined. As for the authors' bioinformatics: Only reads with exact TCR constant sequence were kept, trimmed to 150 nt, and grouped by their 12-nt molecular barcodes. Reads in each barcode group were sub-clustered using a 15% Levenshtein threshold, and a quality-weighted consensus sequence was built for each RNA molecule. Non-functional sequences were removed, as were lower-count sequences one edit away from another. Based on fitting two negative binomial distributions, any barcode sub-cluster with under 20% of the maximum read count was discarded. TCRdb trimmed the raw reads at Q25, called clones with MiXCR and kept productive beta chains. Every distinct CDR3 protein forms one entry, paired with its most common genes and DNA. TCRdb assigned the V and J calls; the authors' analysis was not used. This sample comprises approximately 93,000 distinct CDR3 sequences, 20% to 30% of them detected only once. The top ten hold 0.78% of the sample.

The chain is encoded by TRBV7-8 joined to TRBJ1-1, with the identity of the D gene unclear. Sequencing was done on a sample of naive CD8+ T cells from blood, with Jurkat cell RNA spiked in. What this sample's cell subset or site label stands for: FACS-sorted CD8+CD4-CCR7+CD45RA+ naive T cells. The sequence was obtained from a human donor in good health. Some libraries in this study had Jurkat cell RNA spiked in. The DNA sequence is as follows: TGTGCCAGCAGCCACCGATCGATGAACACTGAAGCTTTCTTT. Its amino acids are CASSHRSMNTEAFF.